This record covers a single T cell receptor (beta chain). The same CDR3 can be traced to other DNA sequences in this sample. The sample belongs to a study of blood T cell repertoires in COVID-19. Only in-frame clones appear in the TCRdb table, and some are missing; sequencing was by immunoSEQ multiplex PCR. This repertoire shows about 260,000 clones, about 89% found once; its top ten account for under 2.5%. Trimming took off 3 bases at V and 6 bases at J, with 6 bases between the two ends. The CDR3 runs to 11 residues. Per the germline V gene, CDR1 is DFQATT and CDR2 is SNEGSKA (reference sequence). The rearrangement links TRBV20-1 to TRBJ1-5, with no clear D. The sample consisted of peripheral blood. The receptor's source is a woman between 50 and 59 years old with acute or convalescent COVID-19. The CDR3 sequence is CSARRGQPQHF. The CDR3 DNA is TGCAGTGCTAGGAGAGGTCAGCCCCAGCATTTT.